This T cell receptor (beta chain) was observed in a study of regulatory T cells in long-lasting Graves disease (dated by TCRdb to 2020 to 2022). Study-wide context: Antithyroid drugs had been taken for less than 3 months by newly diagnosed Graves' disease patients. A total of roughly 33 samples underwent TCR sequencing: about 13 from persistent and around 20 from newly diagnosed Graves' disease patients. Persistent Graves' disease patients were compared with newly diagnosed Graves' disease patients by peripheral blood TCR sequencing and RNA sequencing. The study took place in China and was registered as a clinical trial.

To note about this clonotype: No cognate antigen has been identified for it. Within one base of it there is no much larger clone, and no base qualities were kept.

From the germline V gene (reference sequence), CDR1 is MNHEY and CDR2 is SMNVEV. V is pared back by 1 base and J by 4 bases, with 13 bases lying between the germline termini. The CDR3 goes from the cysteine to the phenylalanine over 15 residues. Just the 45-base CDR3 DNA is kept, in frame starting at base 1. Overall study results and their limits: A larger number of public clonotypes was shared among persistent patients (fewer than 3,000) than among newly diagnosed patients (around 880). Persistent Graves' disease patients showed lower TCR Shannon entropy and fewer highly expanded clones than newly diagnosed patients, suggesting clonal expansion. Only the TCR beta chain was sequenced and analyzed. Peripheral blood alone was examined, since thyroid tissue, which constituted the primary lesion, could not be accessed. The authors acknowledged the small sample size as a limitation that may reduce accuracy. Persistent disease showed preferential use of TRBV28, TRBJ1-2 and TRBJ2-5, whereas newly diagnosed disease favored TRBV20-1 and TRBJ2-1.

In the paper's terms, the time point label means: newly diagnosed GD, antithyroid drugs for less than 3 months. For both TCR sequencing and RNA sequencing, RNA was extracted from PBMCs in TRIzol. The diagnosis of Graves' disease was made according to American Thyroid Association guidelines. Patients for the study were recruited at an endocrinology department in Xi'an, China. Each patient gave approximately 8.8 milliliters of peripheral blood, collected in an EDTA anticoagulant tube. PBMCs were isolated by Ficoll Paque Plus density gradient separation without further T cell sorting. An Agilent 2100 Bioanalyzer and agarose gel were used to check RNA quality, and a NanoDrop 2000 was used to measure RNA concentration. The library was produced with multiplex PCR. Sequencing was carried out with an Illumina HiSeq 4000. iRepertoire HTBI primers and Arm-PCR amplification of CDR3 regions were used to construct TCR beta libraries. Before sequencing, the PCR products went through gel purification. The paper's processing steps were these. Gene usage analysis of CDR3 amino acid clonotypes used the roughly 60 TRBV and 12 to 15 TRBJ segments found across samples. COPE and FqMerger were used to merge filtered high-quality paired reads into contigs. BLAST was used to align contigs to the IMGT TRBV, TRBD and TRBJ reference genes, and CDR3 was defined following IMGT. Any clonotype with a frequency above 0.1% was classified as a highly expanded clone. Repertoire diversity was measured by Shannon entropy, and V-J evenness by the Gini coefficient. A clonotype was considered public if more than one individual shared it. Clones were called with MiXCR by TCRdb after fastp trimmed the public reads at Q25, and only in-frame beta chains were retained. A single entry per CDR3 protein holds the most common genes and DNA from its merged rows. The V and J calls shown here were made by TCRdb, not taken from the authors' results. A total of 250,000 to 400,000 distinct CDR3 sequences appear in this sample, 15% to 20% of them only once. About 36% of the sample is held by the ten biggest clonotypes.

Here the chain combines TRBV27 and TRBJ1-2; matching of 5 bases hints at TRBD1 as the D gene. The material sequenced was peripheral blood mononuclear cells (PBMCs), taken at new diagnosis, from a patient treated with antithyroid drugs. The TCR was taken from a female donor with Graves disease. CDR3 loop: CASSLFGGGGYGYTF. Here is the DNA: TGTGCCAGCAGTTTATTCGGCGGGGGTGGCTATGGCTACACCTTC.